A single sample gave rise to the 7 T cell receptor beta chains below, sequenced in a study of cytomegalovirus exposure and HLA in healthy donors (dated 2017 in TCRdb). Library preparation used the immunoSEQ multiplex PCR assay. For the multiplex PCR, a mixture combining 60 forward primers for TCR Vbeta segments and 13 reverse primers for TCR Jbeta segments was used. The table comes from immuneACCESS by way of TCRdb, which keeps in-frame sequences with V and J called. Part of the clones is missing from these tables; in studies checked, under half for an unresolved V gene and the rest for unknown reasons. This sample comprises some 90,000 clones, 65% to 80% of them detected only once. The top ten clones comprise around 14% of the sample. Sequencing used PBMCs. Source of these receptors: a woman in her 70s in good health and CMV-seropositive.

This rearrangement joins TRBV11-2 to TRBJ1-5; no clear D gene. This CDR3 has 13 amino acids. Germline V CDR1 and CDR2: SGHAT, FQNNGV. Trimming pared 2 bases from V and 3 bases from J, leaving 5 bases between. Here the CDR3 reads CASSLSYNQPQHF. The CDR3 DNA reads TGTGCCAGCAGCTTATCCTACAATCAGCCCCAGCATTTT.

The rearrangement uses TRBV30 and TRBJ2-5; D is unresolved. The CDR3 spans 10 residues. Germline lookup yields CDR1 GTSNPN and CDR2 SVGIG (reference sequence). With 3 bases removed from V and 5 bases from J, the gap between germline ends came to 4 bases. CDR3 region: CAWSEETQYF. The CDR3 coding sequence is TGTGCCTGGAGCGAGGAGACCCAGTACTTC.

This chain joins TRBV5-1 and TRBJ2-7, with TRBD2 matching 9 bases. The V and J ends lost 1 base and 7 bases, in that order; junction bases with no gene match: 6. The CDR3 runs 14 residues. The germline V gene has CDR1 SGHRS and CDR2 YFSETQ. The CDR3 loop is CASSLTSGPLEQYF. The DNA of the CDR3 is TGCGCCAGCAGCTTGACTAGCGGGCCCTTGGAGCAGTACTTC.

The chain recombines TRBV5-4 with TRBJ2-7; maybe TRBD1 (5 bases). The CDR3 contains 14 residues. In germline, CDR1 is SGHNT, CDR2 YYREEE (reference sequence). Trimming took 0 bases from V and 1 from J, leaving 8 bases between them. CDR3 region: CASSLGQPSYEQYF. The CDR3 nucleotides are TGTGCCAGCAGCTTGGGACAGCCTTCCTACGAGCAGTACTTC.

The rearrangement uses TRBV5-6 and TRBJ2-2, with 7 bases aligning to TRBD2. This CDR3 has 16 residues. CDR1 SGHDT and CDR2 YYEEEE come from the germline V gene. Trimming cost V 5 bases and J 1 base; bases outside gene matches: 8. CDR3 residues: CASRVVGGRNTGELFF. CDR3 nucleotides: TGTGCCAGCAGAGTTGTGGGCGGGAGGAACACCGGGGAGCTGTTTTTT.

Only one count was recorded for this clone. The chain employs TRBV2 and TRBJ2-3; D unresolved. Trimming removed 8 bases from V and 4 bases from J, with 10 bases in between. The CDR3 totals 12 residues. Germline CDR1 and CDR2: SNHLY and FYNNEI. The CDR3 bases are TGTGCCAGCGCGGTCGGCGCAGATACGCAGTATTTT. Protein sequence: CASAVGADTQYF.

The chain recombines TRBV6-4 with TRBJ2-2, with TRBD2 matching 11 bases. The junction had 4 bases not matched to a gene; V was cut back by 6 bases and J by 7 bases. This CDR3 contains 14 residues. Germline CDR1 MRHNA, CDR2 SNTAGT. CDR3 amino acids: CASRLAGASGELFF. The CDR3 nucleotides are TGTGCCAGCAGACTAGCGGGAGCGAGCGGGGAGCTGTTTTTT.